This T cell receptor beta chain stems from a study of read filtering for tumor transcriptome and immune sequencing. This clonotype was seen at least ten times. This CDR3 has 14 residues. Germline CDR1 SEHNR, CDR2 FQNEAQ (reference sequence). V was trimmed by 5 bases and J by 4 bases, leaving 12 bases between them. Molecular barcoded adaptors covering alpha/delta and beta/gamma chains were used on 400 ng RNA. TCRdb reanalysed the reads using MiXCR and keeps one entry per CDR3 protein. The repertoire consists of 37,000 or so distinct CDR3 sequences, with approximately 15% occurring once and the leading ten covering more than 30%.

The chain carries TRBV7-9 and TRBJ2-1, with D perhaps matching TRBD2 (6 bases). The clonotype comes from a donor at least 40 years old with multiple myeloma. Sequencing was performed on a population of CD138-negative cells sorted from bone marrow. CDR3 region: CASSDTGDYNEQFF. The CDR3 nucleotides are TGTGCCAGCAGCGACACGGGGGATTACAATGAGCAGTTCTTC.